The sequence of this TCR beta chain was determined in a study of CD8+CD57+ T cells in acquired aplastic anemia. Across the study: Recorded DNA amounts for sorted CD4+ and CD8+ cells had an average of about 3.5 ug.

Genomic DNA constituted the template upon which TCR beta VDJ and CDR3 profiling was performed. TCRdb reprocessed the reads via MiXCR and lists one record per CDR3 protein. The repertoire consists of around 150,000 distinct CDR3 sequences, with under 55% occurring once and the leading ten covering about 2.6%. Germline CDR1 and CDR2: SEHNR and FQNEAQ (reference sequence). The junction had 7 bases not matched to a gene; V was cut back by 5 bases and J by 10 bases. This CDR3 spans 13 amino acids. The sequenced patients had an expansion of CD8+CD57+ cells seen by flow cytometry. The sample comprised sorted CD4+, CD8+, or CD8+CD57+ T cells (not recorded which) from PBMCs. The sequence derives from a human donor with aplastic anemia. The V and J genes are TRBV7-9 and TRBJ2-1, with 8 nucleotides matching TRBD2. The CDR3 loop is CASSPGLADEQFF. CDR3 nucleotides: TGTGCCAGCAGCCCCGGACTAGCTGACGAGCAGTTCTTC.